Sequencing of this T cell receptor beta chain was carried out in a study of T cell repertoires in cytomegalovirus infection. Overall study context: In public TCR beta signatures, there were indications of both CMV infection and matching HLA type. Study-level results: The cumulative frequency of public TCR beta families identified carriers of CMV plus the relevant HLA. Across the ex vivo response, the dominant clonotypes were HLA-C-restricted CMV-specific TCR beta clonotypes.

The germline V gene encodes CDR1 SSHAT and CDR2 FNYEAQ (reference sequence). The CDR3 covers 15 residues. In TCRdb, the reads were re-called with MiXCR into one record per CDR3 protein. Of 450,000 to 650,000 distinct CDR3 sequences detected, about 30% appear once; the ten largest clones hold under 15%. Comments on this clonotype: The antigen is undetermined. One end of the junction does not line up with germline, which may come from a read error.

The gene calls are TRBV7-7 and TRBJ2-1, with TRBD2 matching 12 bases. The sequencing input was PBMCs. The TCR was taken from a human donor in good health (CMV status not recorded). Some clones in this sample may be carry-over from other donors' samples. CDR3 sequence reads: CASSVLAGGRNEQFF. CDR3 nucleotide sequence: TGTGCTAGCAGCGTACTAGCGGGAGGTCGTAATGAGCAGTTCTTC. The variable domain in full, completed from reference TRBV7-7 and TRBJ2-1, reads GAGVSQSPRYKVTKRGQDVTLRCDPISSHATLYWYQQALGQGPEFLTYFNYEAQPDKSGLPSDRFSAERPEGSISTLTIQRTEQRDSAMYRCASSVLAGGRNEQFFGPGTRLTVL.